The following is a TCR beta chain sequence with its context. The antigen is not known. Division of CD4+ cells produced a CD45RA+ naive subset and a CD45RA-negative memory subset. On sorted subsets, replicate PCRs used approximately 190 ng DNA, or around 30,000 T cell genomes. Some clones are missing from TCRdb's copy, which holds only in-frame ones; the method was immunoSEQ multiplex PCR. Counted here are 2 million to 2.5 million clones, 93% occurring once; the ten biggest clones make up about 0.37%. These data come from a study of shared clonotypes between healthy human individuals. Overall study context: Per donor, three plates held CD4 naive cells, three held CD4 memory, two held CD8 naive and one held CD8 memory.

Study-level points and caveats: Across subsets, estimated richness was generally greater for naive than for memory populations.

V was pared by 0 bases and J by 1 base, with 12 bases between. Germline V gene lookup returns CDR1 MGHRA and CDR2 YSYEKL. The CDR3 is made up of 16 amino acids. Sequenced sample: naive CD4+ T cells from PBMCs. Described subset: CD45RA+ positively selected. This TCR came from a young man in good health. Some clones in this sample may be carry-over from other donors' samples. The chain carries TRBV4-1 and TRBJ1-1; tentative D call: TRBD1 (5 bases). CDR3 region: CASSQDSGGGNTEAFF. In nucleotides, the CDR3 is TGCGCCAGCAGCCAAGATAGTGGGGGTGGGAACACTGAAGCTTTCTTT.